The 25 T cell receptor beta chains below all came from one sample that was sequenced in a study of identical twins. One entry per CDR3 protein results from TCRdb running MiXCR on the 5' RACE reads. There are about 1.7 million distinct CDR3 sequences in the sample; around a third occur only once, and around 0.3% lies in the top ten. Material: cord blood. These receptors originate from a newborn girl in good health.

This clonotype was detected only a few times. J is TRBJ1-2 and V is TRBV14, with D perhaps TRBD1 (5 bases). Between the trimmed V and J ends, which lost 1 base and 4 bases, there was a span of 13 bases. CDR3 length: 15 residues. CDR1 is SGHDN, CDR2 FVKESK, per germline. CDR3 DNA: TGTGCCAGCAGCCAAGTCGGGGGGTATTCCTATGGCTACACCTTC. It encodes CASSQVGGYSYGYTF.

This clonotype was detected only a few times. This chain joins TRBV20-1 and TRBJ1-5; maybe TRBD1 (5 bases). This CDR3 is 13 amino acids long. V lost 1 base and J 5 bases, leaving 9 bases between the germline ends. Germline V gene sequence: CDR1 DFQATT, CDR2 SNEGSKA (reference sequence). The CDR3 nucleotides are TGCAGTGCTAGAGGGGACGCCGATCAGCCCCAGCATTTT. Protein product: CSARGDADQPQHF.

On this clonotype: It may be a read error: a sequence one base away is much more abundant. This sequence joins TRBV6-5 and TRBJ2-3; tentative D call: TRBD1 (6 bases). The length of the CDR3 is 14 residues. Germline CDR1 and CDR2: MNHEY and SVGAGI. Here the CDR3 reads CASSYLQGTATQYF. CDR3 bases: TGTGCCAGCAGTTACTTACAGGGAACAGCTACGCAGTATTTT.

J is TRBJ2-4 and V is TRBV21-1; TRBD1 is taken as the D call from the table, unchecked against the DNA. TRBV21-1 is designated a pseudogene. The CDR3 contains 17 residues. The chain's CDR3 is CASSKEGDRASQNIQYF. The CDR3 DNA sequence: TGTGCCAGCAGCAAAGAAGGGGACAGGGCCTCCCAAAACATTCAGTACTTC.

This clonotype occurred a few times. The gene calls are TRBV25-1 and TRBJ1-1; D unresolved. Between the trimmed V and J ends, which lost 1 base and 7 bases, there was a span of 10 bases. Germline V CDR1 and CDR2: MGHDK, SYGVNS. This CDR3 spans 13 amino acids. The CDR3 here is CASSESGGVEAFF. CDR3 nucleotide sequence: TGTGCCAGCAGTGAATCGGGAGGAGTTGAAGCTTTCTTT.

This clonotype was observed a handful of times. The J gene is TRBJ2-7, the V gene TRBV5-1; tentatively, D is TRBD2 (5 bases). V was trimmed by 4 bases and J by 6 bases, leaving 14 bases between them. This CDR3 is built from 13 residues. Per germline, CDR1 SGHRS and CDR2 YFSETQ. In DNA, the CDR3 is TGCGCCAGCAGCAGCGTGGGAGCACTCGAGCAGTACTTC. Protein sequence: CASSSVGALEQYF.

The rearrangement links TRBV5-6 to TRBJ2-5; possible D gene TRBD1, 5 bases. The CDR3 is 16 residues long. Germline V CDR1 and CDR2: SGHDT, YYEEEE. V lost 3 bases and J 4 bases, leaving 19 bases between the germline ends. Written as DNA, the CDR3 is TGTGCCAGCAGCTGGTCAGGGTCGACGGTATTAGAGACCCAGTACTTC. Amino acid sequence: CASSWSGSTVLETQYF.

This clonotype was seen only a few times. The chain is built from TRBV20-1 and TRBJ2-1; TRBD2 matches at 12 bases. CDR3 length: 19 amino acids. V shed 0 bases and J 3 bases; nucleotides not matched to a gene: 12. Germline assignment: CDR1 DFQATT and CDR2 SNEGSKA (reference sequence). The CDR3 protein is CSARDHLGLAGGRYNEQFF. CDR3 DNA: TGCAGTGCTAGAGATCACCTGGGACTAGCGGGCGGACGCTACAATGAGCAGTTCTTC.

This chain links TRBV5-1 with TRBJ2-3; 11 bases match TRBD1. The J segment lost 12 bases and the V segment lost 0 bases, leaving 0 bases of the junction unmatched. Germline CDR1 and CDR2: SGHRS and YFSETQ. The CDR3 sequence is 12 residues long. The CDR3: CASSLGTGGQYF. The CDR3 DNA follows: TGCGCCAGCAGCTTGGGGACAGGGGGCCAGTATTTT.

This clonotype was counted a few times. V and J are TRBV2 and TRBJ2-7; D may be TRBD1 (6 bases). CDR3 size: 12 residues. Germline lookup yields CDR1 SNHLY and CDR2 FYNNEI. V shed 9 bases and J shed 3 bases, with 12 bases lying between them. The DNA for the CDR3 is TGTGCCAGTGCGGACAGAAACTACGAGCAGTACTTC. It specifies CASADRNYEQYF.

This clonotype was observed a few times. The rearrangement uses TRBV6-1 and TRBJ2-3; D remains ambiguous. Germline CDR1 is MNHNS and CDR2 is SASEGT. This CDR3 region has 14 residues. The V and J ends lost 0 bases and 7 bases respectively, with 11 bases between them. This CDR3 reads CASSEAIYSYTQYF. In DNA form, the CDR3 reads TGTGCCAGCAGTGAAGCCATCTACAGCTATACGCAGTATTTT.

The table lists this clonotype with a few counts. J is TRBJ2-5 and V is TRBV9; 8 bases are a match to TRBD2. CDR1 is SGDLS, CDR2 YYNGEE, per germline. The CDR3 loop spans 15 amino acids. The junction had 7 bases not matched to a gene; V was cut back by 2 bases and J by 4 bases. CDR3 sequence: CASSVASGRSETQYF. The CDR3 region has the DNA TGTGCCAGCAGCGTGGCCAGCGGGAGATCAGAGACCCAGTACTTC.

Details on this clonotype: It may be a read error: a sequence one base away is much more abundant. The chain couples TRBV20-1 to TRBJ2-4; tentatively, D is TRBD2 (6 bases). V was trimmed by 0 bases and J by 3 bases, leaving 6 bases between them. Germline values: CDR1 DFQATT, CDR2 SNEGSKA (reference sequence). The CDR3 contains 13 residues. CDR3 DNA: TGCAGTGCTAGAGAGGGGGGCAAAAACATTCAGTACTTC. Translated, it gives CSAREGGKNIQYF.

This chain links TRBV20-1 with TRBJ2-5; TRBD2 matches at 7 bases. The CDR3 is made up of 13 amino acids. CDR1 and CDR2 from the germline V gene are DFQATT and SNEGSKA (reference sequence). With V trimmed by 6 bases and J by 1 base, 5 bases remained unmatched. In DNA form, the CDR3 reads TGCAGTGCCATGGGACTAACCCAAGAGACCCAGTACTTC. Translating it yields CSAMGLTQETQYF.

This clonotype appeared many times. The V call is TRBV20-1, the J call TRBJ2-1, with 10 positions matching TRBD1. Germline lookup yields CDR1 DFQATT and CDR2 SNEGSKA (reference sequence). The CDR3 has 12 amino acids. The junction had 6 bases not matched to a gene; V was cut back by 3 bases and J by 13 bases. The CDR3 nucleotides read TGCAGTGCTAGGTCGACAGGGGGCGTTCAGTTCTTC. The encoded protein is CSARSTGGVQFF.

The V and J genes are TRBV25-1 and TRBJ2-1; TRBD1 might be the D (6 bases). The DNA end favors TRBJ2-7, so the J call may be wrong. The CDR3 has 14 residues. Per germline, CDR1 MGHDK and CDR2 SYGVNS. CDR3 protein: CASGSGHSYNEQYF. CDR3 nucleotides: TGTGCCAGCGGTTCGGGACACTCCTACAATGAGCAGTACTTC.

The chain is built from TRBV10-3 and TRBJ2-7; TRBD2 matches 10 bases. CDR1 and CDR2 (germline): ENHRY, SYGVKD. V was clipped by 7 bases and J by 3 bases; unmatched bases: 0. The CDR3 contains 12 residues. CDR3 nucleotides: TGTGCCATCAAGCGGGGGGGCTACGAGCAGTACTTC. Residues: CAIKRGGYEQYF.

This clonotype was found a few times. The CDR3 region has the DNA TGTGCCAGCAGTTCCGGGACAGGCCACACTGAAGCTTTCTTT. Its protein is CASSSGTGHTEAFF. The genes are TRBV12-3 or TRBV12-4 and TRBJ1-1; 8 bases fit TRBD1. The trim removed 4 bases at V and 3 bases at J, leaving 4 bases unmatched. The CDR3 has 14 amino acids.

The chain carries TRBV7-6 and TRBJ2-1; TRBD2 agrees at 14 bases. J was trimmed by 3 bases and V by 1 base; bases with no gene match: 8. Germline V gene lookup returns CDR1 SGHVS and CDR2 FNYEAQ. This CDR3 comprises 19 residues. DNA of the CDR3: TGTGCCAGCAGCTTAGTCCCGTTGACTAGCGGGGGGGTCTACAATGAGCAGTTCTTC. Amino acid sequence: CASSLVPLTSGGVYNEQFF.

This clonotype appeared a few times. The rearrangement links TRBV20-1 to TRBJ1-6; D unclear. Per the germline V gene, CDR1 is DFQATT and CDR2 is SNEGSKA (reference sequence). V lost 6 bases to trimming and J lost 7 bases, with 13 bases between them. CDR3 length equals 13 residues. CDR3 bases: TGCAGTGCGTCCGGGGAATCCAATTCACCCCTCCACTTT. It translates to CSASGESNSPLHF.

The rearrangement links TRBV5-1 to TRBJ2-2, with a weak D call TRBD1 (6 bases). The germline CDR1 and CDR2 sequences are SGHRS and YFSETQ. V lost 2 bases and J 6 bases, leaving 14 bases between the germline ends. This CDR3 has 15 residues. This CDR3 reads CASSLGTTVPGELFF. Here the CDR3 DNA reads TGCGCCAGCAGCTTAGGGACAACAGTGCCCGGGGAGCTGTTTTTT.

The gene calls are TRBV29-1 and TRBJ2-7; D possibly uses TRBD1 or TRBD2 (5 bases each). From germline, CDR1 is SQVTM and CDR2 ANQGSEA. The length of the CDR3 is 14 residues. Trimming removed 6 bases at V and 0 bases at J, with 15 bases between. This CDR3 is CSVGPRGNSYEQYF. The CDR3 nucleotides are TGCAGCGTGGGACCTCGAGGGAACTCCTACGAGCAGTACTTC.

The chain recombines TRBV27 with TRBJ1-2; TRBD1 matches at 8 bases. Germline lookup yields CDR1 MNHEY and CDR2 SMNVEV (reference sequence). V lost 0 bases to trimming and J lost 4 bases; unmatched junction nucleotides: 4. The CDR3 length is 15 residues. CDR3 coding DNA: TGTGCCAGCAGTTTATCGATGACAGGGGCCTATGGCTACACCTTC. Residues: CASSLSMTGAYGYTF.

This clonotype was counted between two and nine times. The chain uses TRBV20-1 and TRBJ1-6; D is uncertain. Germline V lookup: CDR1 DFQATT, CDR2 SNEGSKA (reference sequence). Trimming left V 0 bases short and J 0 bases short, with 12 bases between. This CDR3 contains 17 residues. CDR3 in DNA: TGCAGTGCTAGAGATCTGAGTGCCAGCTCCTATAATTCACCCCTCCACTTT. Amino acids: CSARDLSASSYNSPLHF.

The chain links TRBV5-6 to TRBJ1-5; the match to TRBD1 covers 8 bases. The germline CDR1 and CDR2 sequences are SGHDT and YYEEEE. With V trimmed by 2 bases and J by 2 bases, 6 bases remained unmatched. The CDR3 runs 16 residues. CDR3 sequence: CASSFTGGVGNQPQHF. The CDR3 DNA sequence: TGTGCCAGCAGCTTTACAGGGGGTGTCGGCAATCAGCCCCAGCATTTT.